This T cell receptor beta chain was captured by sequencing in a study of cytomegalovirus exposure and HLA in healthy donors. Study observations and caveats: When the data were analyzed later, several of the most significant clusters appeared to be linked to common viral pathogens. Cytomegalovirus-associated status was assigned to roughly 160 TCR beta chains. Despite most TCR sequences being rare, some public TCRs occurred in many donors.

On this clone: Its antigen remains unknown.

The PCR used 60 Vbeta and 13 Jbeta primers. As processed by the authors: A later analysis tallied about 80 million unique TCR beta chains, 9 million to 12 million of them shared. Clones were sequenced by immunoSEQ multiplex PCR, and TCRdb holds only the in-frame ones, with some missing. That table furnishes V, J and clone size, whereas the DNA furnished D and trimming. The sample holds more than 85,000 clones, 70% to 85% seen once. V was trimmed by 5 bases and J by 2 bases, leaving 16 bases between them. Germline V gene lookup returns CDR1 SGHRS and CDR2 YFSETQ. The CDR3 runs 15 residues. The clonotype originates from a man aged 25-45 years in good health and CMV-seropositive. The specimen was PBMCs. The chain combines TRBV5-1 with TRBJ1-2, with D possibly being TRBD1 (5 bases). The CDR3 loop reads CASSLNGDSNYGYTF. CDR3 sequence (DNA): TGCGCCAGCAGTCTAAACGGTGACAGCAACTATGGCTACACCTTC.